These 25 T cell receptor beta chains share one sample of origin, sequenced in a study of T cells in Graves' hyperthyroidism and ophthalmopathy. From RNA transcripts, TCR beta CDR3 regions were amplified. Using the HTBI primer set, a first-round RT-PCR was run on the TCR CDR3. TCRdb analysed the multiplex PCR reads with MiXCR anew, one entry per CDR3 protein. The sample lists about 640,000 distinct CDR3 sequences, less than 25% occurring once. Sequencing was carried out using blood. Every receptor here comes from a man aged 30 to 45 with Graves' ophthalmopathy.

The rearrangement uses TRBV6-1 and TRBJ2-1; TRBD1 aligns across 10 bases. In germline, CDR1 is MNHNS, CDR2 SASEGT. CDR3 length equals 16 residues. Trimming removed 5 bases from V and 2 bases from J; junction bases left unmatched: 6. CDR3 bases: TGTGCCAGCAGTAGGGACAGGGGAGCCCCCTACAATGAGCAGTTCTTC. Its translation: CASSRDRGAPYNEQFF.

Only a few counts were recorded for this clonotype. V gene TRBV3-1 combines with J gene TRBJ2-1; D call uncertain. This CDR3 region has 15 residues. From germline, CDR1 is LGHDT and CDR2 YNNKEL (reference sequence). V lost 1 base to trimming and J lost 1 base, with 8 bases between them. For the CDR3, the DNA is TGTGCCAGCAGCCAAGGTTACGGTTCCTACAATGAGCAGTTCTTC. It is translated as CASSQGYGSYNEQFF.

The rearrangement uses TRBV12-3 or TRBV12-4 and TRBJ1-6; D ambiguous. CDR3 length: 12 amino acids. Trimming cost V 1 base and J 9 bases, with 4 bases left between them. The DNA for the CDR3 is TGTGCCAGCAGTTTAGAGGCTTCACCCCTCCACTTT. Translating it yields CASSLEASPLHF.

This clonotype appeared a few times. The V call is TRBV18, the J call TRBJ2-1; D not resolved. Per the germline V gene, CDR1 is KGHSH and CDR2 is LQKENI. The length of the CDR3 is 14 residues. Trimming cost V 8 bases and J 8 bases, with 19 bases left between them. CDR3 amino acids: CASLTSLKNDEQFF. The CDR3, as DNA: TGTGCCAGCCTGACCTCGTTGAAGAACGATGAGCAGTTCTTC.

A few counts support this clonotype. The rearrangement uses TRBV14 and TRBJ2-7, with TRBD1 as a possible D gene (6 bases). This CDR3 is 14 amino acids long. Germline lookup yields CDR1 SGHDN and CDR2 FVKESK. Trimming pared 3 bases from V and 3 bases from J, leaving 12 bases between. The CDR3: CASSHRDTDYEQYF. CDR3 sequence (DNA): TGTGCCAGCAGCCACCGGGACACCGACTACGAGCAGTACTTC.

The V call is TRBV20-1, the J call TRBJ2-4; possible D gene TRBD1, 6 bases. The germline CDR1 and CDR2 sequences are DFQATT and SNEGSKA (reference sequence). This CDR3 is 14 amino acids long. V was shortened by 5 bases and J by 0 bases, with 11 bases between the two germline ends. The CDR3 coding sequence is TGCAGTGCTTCGGACAGTCTAGCCAAAAACATTCAGTACTTC. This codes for CSASDSLAKNIQYF.

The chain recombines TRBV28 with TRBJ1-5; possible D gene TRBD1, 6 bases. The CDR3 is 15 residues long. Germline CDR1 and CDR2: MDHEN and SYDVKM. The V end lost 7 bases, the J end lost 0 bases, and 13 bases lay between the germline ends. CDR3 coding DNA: TGTGCCAGCACGGGAGGGGGAAATAGCAATCAGCCCCAGCATTTT. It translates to CASTGGGNSNQPQHF.

CDR3 sequence reads: CASSQSPSGTLPYEQYF. The CDR3, as DNA: TGTGCCAGCAGCCAATCCCCCTCCGGGACTTTACCCTACGAGCAGTACTTC. The V and J genes are TRBV7-2 and TRBJ2-7, with TRBD2 as a possible D gene (6 bases). The CDR3 length is 17 residues. The germline V gene has CDR1 SGHTA and CDR2 FQGNSA. Trimming left V 5 bases short and J 2 bases short, with 22 bases between. The full variable domain, completed using reference TRBV7-2 and TRBJ2-7, is GAGVSQSPSNKVTEKGKDVELRCDPISGHTALYWYRQSLGQGLEFLIYFQGNSAPDKSGLPSDRFSAERTGGSVSTLTIQRTQQEDSAVYLCASSQSPSGTLPYEQYFGPGTRLTVT.

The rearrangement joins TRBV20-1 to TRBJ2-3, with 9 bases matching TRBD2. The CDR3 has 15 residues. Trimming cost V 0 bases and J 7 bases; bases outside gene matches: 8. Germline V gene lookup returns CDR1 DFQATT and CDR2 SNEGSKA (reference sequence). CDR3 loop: CSARDKREVGNTQYF. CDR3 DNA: TGCAGTGCTAGAGACAAGCGGGAGGTTGGGAATACGCAGTATTTT.

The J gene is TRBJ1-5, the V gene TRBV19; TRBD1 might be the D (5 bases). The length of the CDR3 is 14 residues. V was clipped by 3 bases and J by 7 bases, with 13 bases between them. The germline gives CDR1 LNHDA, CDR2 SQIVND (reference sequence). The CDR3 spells CASSIRGADQPQHF. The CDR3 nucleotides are TGTGCCAGTAGTATTCGAGGGGCCGACCAGCCCCAGCATTTT.

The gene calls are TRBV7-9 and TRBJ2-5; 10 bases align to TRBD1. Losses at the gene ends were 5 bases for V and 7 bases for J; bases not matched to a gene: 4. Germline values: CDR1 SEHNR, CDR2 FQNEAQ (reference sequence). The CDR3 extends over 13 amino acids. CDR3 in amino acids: CASSGRDRGTQYF. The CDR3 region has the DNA TGTGCCAGCAGCGGCCGGGACAGGGGGACCCAGTACTTC. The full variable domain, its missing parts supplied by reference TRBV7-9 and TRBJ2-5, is DTGVSQNPRHKITKRGQNVTFRCDPISEHNRLYWYRQTLGQGPEFLTYFQNEAQLEKSRLLSDRFSAERPKGSFSTLEIQRTEQGDSAMYLCASSGRDRGTQYFGPGTRLLVL.

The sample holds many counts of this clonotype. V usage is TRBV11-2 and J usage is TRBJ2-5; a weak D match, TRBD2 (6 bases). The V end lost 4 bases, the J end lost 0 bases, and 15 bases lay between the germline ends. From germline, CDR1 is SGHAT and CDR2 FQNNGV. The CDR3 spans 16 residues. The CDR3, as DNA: TGTGCCAGCAGCTGGCTCCCCCGGGACTACCAAGAGACCCAGTACTTC. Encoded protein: CASSWLPRDYQETQYF.

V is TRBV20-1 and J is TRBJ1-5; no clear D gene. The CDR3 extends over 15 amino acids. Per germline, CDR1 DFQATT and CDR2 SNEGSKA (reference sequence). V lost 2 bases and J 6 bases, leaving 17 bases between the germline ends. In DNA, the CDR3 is TGCAGTGCTAGACCAATTGAACCTGAAAGTCAGCCCCAGCATTTT. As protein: CSARPIEPESQPQHF.

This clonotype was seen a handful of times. The chain's CDR3 is CASSPRDGRSNQPQHF. In DNA form, the CDR3 reads TGTGCCAGCAGCCCGAGGGACGGGAGAAGCAATCAGCCCCAGCATTTT. The gene calls are TRBV7-8 and TRBJ1-5, with TRBD1 as a possible D gene (5 bases). The CDR3 spans 16 residues. Per germline, CDR1 SGHVS and CDR2 FQNEAQ. Trimming pared 5 bases from V and 1 base from J, leaving 15 bases between.

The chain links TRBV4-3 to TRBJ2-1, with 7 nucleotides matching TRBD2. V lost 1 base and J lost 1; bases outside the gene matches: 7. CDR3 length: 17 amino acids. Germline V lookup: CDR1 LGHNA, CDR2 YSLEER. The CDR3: CASSQGGGRRSYNEQFF. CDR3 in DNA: TGCGCCAGCAGCCAAGGGGGCGGGAGAAGGTCCTACAATGAGCAGTTCTTC.

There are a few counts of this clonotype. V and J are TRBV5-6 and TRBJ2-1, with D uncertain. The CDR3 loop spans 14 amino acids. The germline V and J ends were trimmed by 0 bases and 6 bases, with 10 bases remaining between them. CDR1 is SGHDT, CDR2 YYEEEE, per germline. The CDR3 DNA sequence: TGTGCCAGCAGCTTGGGAGGCAGGAGCAATGAGCAGTTCTTC. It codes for CASSLGGRSNEQFF.

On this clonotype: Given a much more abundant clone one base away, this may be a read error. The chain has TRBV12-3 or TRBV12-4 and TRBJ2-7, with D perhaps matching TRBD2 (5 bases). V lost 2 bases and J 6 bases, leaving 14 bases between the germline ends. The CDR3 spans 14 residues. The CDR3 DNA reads TGTGCCAGCAGTTTAAACGAGGGTTACTGCGAGCAGTACTTC. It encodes CASSLNEGYCEQYF.

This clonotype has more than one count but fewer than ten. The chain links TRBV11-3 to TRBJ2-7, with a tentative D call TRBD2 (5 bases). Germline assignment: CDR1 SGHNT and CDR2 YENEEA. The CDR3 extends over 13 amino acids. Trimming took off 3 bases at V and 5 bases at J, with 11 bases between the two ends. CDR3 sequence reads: CASSFKSGHEQYF. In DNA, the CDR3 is TGTGCCAGCAGCTTTAAGAGCGGTCACGAGCAGTACTTC.

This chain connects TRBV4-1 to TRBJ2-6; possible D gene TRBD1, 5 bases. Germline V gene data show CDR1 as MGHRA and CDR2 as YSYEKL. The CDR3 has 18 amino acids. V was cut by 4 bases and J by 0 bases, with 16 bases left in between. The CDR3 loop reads CASSRSSGSFSGANVLTF. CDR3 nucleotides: TGCGCCAGCAGCCGGTCGTCAGGGTCTTTCTCTGGGGCCAACGTCCTGACTTTC.

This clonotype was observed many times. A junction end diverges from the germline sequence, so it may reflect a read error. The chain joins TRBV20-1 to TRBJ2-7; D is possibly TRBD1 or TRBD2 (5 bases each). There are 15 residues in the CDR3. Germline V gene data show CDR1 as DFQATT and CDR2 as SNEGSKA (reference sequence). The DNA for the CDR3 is TGCAGTGCCAGAGACAGCCAAGGAGGTTCCTACGAGCAGTACTTC. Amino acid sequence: CSARDSQGGSYEQYF.

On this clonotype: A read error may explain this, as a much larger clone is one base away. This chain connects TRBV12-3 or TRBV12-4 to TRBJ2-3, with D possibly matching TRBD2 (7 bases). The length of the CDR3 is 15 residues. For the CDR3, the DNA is TGTGCCTGCAGGGAATGGGGGGGCTCCACAGATACGCAGTATTTT. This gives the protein CACREWGGSTDTQYF.

The CDR3 nucleotides are TGTGCCAGCAGGCCCGAGACAGGGGGAGGGCACTATGGCTACACCTTC. Amino acids: CASRPETGGGHYGYTF. The chain couples TRBV12-3 or TRBV12-4 to TRBJ1-2; 9 bases align to TRBD1. The CDR3 has 16 residues. The J segment lost 3 bases and the V segment lost 6 bases, leaving 11 bases of the junction unmatched.

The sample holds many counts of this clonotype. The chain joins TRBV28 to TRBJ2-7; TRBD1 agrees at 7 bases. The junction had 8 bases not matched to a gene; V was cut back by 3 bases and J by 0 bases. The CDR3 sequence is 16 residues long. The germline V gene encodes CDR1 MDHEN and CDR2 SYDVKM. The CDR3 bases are TGTGCCAGCAGTTTCCCCCTCCGGGACAGCTCCTACGAGCAGTACTTC. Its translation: CASSFPLRDSSYEQYF.

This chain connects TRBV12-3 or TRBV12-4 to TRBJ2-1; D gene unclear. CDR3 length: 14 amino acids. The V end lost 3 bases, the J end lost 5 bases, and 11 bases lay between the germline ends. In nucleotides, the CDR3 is TGTGCCAGCAGTTTGCCAGGTTTAAACAATGAGCAGTTCTTC. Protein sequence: CASSLPGLNNEQFF.

The CDR3, as DNA: TGTGCCAGCAGCTCTAGCGGGGACAATGAGCAGTTCTTC. This sequence encodes CASSSSGDNEQFF. V and J are TRBV7-3 and TRBJ2-1; 9 bases are shared with TRBD2. V was clipped by 4 bases and J by 5 bases; unmatched bases: 0. The CDR3 consists of 13 residues. CDR1 SGHTA and CDR2 FQGTGA come from the germline V gene.